This T cell receptor (beta chain) was captured in a study of blood T cell repertoires in COVID-19. Original analysis: Researchers report that nucleated cell counts were estimated from reference gene primer amplification. Using immunoSEQ multiplex PCR, the repertoire was profiled, and TCRdb retains in-frame clones only, with some absent. The DNA was the basis for D and trimming; V, J and clone size are from that table. The sample records approximately 50,000 clones, more than 75% being singletons. The CDR3 totals 15 residues. The trim removed 6 bases at V and 5 bases at J, leaving 9 bases unmatched. Germline lookup yields CDR1 MNHEY and CDR2 SVGAGI.

This TCR was sampled from a man between 50 and 59 years old with active COVID-19. The sequencing input was peripheral blood. The chain has TRBV6-5 and TRBJ2-2, with TRBD2 matching 7 bases. The CDR3, as DNA: TGTGCCAGCAGAGACCGGGGGGTCGCAACCGGGGAGCTGTTTTTT. This sequence encodes CASRDRGVATGELFF.